The next 31 T cell receptor beta chains were all read from a single sample in a study of long-term antiretroviral therapy in people with HIV. Samples were assayed with immunoSEQ v3.0 at survey level. Repertoires were generated with immunoSEQ multiplex PCR, while TCRdb's copy carries only in-frame clones and drops some. The table lists around 20,000 clones, 80% to 85% of them singletons, with 10% to 15% in the top ten. Sequenced here: unsorted PBMCs, sampled 0.1 years before starting antiretroviral therapy. These receptor sequences come from a man aged 40-49 years with HIV.

The rearrangement joins TRBV5-6 to TRBJ1-2; 8 nucleotides line up with TRBD1. The J segment lost 0 bases and the V segment lost 2 bases, leaving 6 bases of the junction unmatched. This CDR3 spans 16 amino acids. Germline assignment: CDR1 SGHDT and CDR2 YYEEEE. The CDR3 bases are TGTGCCAGCAGCTTAGACAGGGGAGTCGCTAACTATGGCTACACCTTC. Its translation: CASSLDRGVANYGYTF. Drawing the rest from reference TRBV5-6 and TRBJ1-2, the complete variable domain is DAGVTQSPTHLIKTRGQQVTLRCSPKSGHDTVSWYQQALGQGPQFIFQYYEEEERQRGNFPDRFSGHQFPNYSSELNVNALLLGDSALYLCASSLDRGVANYGYTFGSGTRLTVV.

This clone was observed a single time. The V and J genes are TRBV4-3 and TRBJ1-2; D unresolved. This CDR3 region has 15 residues. Germline V gene sequence: CDR1 LGHNA, CDR2 YSLEER. V was trimmed by 0 bases and J by 2 bases, leaving 10 bases between them. This CDR3 reads CASSQDRSVNYGYTF. The DNA of the CDR3 is TGCGCCAGCAGCCAAGATAGATCGGTCAACTATGGCTACACCTTC.

The CDR3 DNA reads as TGCGCCAGCAGCTTACGACATGGGGGGGGAGAGACCCAGTACTTC. It translates to CASSLRHGGGETQYF. V gene TRBV5-1 combines with J gene TRBJ2-5; 7 positions agree with TRBD2. The ends lost 2 bases at V and 4 bases at J; junction bases unmatched: 8. CDR3 length: 15 residues. Germline V gene lookup returns CDR1 SGHRS and CDR2 YFSETQ.

The chain links TRBV27 to TRBJ2-1, with no clear D. Per germline, CDR1 MNHEY and CDR2 SMNVEV (reference sequence). V lost 6 bases to trimming and J lost 1 base, with 13 bases between them. This CDR3 has 15 residues. The CDR3 DNA follows: TGTGCCAGCAGCCCACTGCCGTTTTCCTACAATGAGCAGTTCTTC. Protein: CASSPLPFSYNEQFF.

V usage is TRBV10-3 and J usage is TRBJ2-7; 7 nucleotides line up with TRBD1. V lost 10 bases, J lost 0 bases, and 6 bases stayed unmatched. Germline V gene data show CDR1 as ENHRY and CDR2 as SYGVKD. The CDR3 totals 13 residues. The CDR3 sequence is CATKGTASYEQYF. The CDR3 DNA reads TGTGCCACCAAAGGGACAGCCTCCTACGAGCAGTACTTC.

A note on this clone: An end of the junction differs from the germline gene, which may be a read error. The chain employs TRBV5-4 and TRBJ1-2; D is perhaps TRBD1 (5 bases). The germline V gene encodes CDR1 SGHNT and CDR2 YYREEE (reference sequence). The CDR3 spans 16 residues. CDR3 DNA: TGTGCCAGCAACTTGGGGGGGGAGGTACAGACAACGGGCTACACCTTC. Translated: CASNLGGEVQTTGYTF.

The chain employs TRBV10-2 and TRBJ2-7, with D possibly being TRBD1 (6 bases). This CDR3 has 11 residues. Trimming took off 6 bases at V and 7 bases at J, with 10 bases between the two ends. Germline-derived CDR1 and CDR2 are WSHSY and SAAADI. The CDR3 is CASSPRGEQYF. The CDR3 nucleotides are TGCGCCAGCAGCCCGAGGGGGGAGCAGTACTTC.

This chain's CDR3 is CASSLGRYTEAFF. CDR3 DNA sequence: TGTGCCAGCAGCTTAGGCAGATACACTGAAGCTTTCTTT. This chain joins TRBV11-3 and TRBJ1-1; D call uncertain. The CDR3 is made up of 13 amino acids. Germline V gives CDR1 SGHNT, CDR2 YENEEA. Between the trimmed V and J ends, which lost 1 base and 3 bases, there was a span of 6 bases.

With respect to this clone: One end of the junction fails to match germline, which may point to a read error. The chain carries TRBV7-2 and TRBJ2-7, with 11 bases fitting TRBD2. The CDR3 has 15 amino acids. Germline CDR1 reads SGHTA; CDR2 reads FQGNSA. In DNA form, the CDR3 reads TGTGCCAGCAGCCTAGCGGGGGGTGGCCCCTACGAGCAGTACTTC. Protein: CASSLAGGGPYEQYF.

The rearrangement joins TRBV27 to TRBJ2-7, with a weak D call TRBD2 (6 bases). Germline V gene data show CDR1 as MNHEY and CDR2 as SMNVEV (reference sequence). Trimming left V 6 bases short and J 3 bases short, with 9 bases between. The CDR3 sequence is 12 residues long. The CDR3 DNA reads as TGTGCCAGCAGCGCGGGGCTCTACGAGCAGTACTTC. Translation: CASSAGLYEQYF.

The chain employs TRBV30 and TRBJ1-2, with 7 nucleotides matching TRBD1. J gave up 8 bases and V 8 bases, and 14 bases lay outside the gene matches. Germline V gene data show CDR1 as GTSNPN and CDR2 as SVGIG (reference sequence). The CDR3 sequence is 13 residues long. The CDR3 protein is CAGREPGGRGYTF. In DNA, the CDR3 is TGTGCCGGAAGGGAGCCAGGGGGAAGGGGCTACACCTTC. Complete variable domain (other parts from reference TRBV30 and TRBJ1-2): SQTIHQWPATLVQPVGSPLSLECTVEGTSNPNLYWYRQAAGRGLQLLFYSVGIGQISSEVPQNLSASRPQDRQFILSSKKLLLSDSGFYLCAGREPGGRGYTFGSGTRLTVV.

V gene TRBV6-6 combines with J gene TRBJ1-4, with 9 bases lining up with TRBD1. V lost 0 bases to trimming and J lost 7 bases; unmatched junction nucleotides: 6. Germline V lookup: CDR1 MNHNY, CDR2 SVGAGI (reference sequence). The CDR3 consists of 16 residues. CDR3 DNA: TGTGCCAGCAGTTACTCTACCGGGACAGGGTCTGAAAAACTGTTTTTT. Encoded protein: CASSYSTGTGSEKLFF.

The rearrangement links TRBV14 to TRBJ2-7; TRBD2 matches 8 bases. V lost 4 bases to trimming and J lost 4 bases; unmatched junction nucleotides: 3. Germline CDR1 is SGHDN and CDR2 is FVKESK. The CDR3 covers 13 residues. The CDR3 DNA reads TGTGCCAGCAGCCCCGGACTAGCATACGAGCAGTACTTC. As protein: CASSPGLAYEQYF.

The chain combines TRBV28 with TRBJ1-1, with a tentative D call TRBD1 (6 bases). Trimming took off 6 bases at V and 3 bases at J, with 11 bases between the two ends. The CDR3 covers 13 residues. Looked up from germline, CDR1 is MDHEN and CDR2 is SYDVKM. CDR3 residues: CASSPDRYTEAFF. Here the CDR3 DNA reads TGTGCCAGCAGCCCAGACAGGTACACTGAAGCTTTCTTT. The full variable domain, in which reference TRBV28 and TRBJ1-1 provide the parts outside the CDR3, is DVKVTQSSRYLVKRTGEKVFLECVQDMDHENMFWYRQDPGLGLRLIYFSYDVKMKEKGDIPEGYSVSREKKERFSLILESASTNQTSMYLCASSPDRYTEAFFGQGTRLTVV.

V gene TRBV7-9 combines with J gene TRBJ2-5, with D perhaps assigned TRBD1 or TRBD2 (7 bases each). Trimming left V 4 bases short and J 4 bases short, with 22 bases between. This CDR3 has 17 amino acids. Germline V CDR1 and CDR2: SEHNR, FQNEAQ (reference sequence). In DNA form, the CDR3 reads TGTGCCAGCAGCTCCCCGCGGTGGCAGGGGGGGGGAGAGACCCAGTACTTC. Protein product: CASSSPRWQGGGETQYF. Full variable domain (missing parts from reference TRBV7-9 and TRBJ2-5): DTGVSQNPRHKITKRGQNVTFRCDPISEHNRLYWYRQTLGQGPEFLTYFQNEAQLEKSRLLSDRFSAERPKGSFSTLEIQRTEQGDSAMYLCASSSPRWQGGGETQYFGPGTRLLVL.

V usage is TRBV6-5 and J usage is TRBJ1-2, with 7 bases that match TRBD1. There are 13 residues in the CDR3. V shed 9 bases and J 8 bases; nucleotides not matched to a gene: 12. Germline-derived CDR1 and CDR2 are MNHEY and SVGAGI. The CDR3 nucleotides read TGTGCCAGTTCTTCCCGACAGGGCGGAGGCTACACCTTC. Its translation: CASSSRQGGGYTF.

V and J are TRBV6-5 and TRBJ1-1; D call uncertain. The CDR3 consists of 14 residues. Trimming took off 0 bases at V and 7 bases at J, with 12 bases between the two ends. Germline CDR1 reads MNHEY; CDR2 reads SVGAGI. The CDR3 DNA follows: TGTGCCAGCAGTTACTCAAACGGACGGATTGAAGCTTTCTTT. Translation: CASSYSNGRIEAFF.

The V and J genes are TRBV2 and TRBJ1-2; 7 nucleotides align to TRBD1. This CDR3 has 13 amino acids. Germline CDR1 reads SNHLY; CDR2 reads FYNNEI. Germline trimming cut 11 bases from V and 0 bases from J; bases unmatched to any gene: 6. CDR3 residues: CAGEGAPNYGYTF. CDR3 coding DNA: TGTGCCGGAGAGGGGGCCCCTAACTATGGCTACACCTTC.

CDR3 sequence (DNA): TGTGCCAGCAGCTTCAATACGGGACGGACCCTTGAAGCTTTCTTT. Encoded protein: CASSFNTGRTLEAFF. This chain links TRBV7-8 with TRBJ1-1, with a weak D call TRBD1 (5 bases). V was cut by 3 bases and J by 7 bases, with 18 bases left in between. CDR1 and CDR2 from the germline V gene are SGHVS and FQNEAQ. The CDR3 consists of 15 residues.

This chain links TRBV28 with TRBJ2-7; maybe TRBD1 (6 bases). With 7 bases removed from V and 2 bases from J, the gap between germline ends came to 12 bases. The CDR3 is made up of 13 amino acids. CDR1 is MDHEN, CDR2 SYDVKM, per germline. CDR3 residues: CASISTGTYEQYF. The CDR3 nucleotides are TGTGCCAGCATTTCGACAGGTACCTACGAGCAGTACTTC.

The V gene is TRBV7-8, the J gene TRBJ1-5; maybe TRBD1 (5 bases). This CDR3 region has 16 residues. CDR1 and CDR2 from the germline V gene are SGHVS and FQNEAQ. Trimming pared 0 bases from V and 4 bases from J, leaving 13 bases between. As DNA, the CDR3 is TGTGCCAGCAGCTTAGCGGGGCAGGCGCTGAATCAGCCCCAGCATTTT. It is translated as CASSLAGQALNQPQHF.

This clone was detected once. This chain uses TRBV27 with TRBJ2-5; TRBD2 agrees at 7 bases. Germline assignment: CDR1 MNHEY and CDR2 SMNVEV (reference sequence). This CDR3 comprises 15 residues. J gave up 2 bases and V 3 bases, and 6 bases lay outside the gene matches. The CDR3 DNA sequence: TGTGCCAGCAGTTTCGGAGCGGGGCGACAAGAGACCCAGTACTTC. Translated, it gives CASSFGAGRQETQYF.

The gene calls are TRBV19 and TRBJ1-2; D is uncertain. V shed 5 bases and J shed 7 bases, with 8 bases lying between them. The CDR3 consists of 11 residues. CDR1 and CDR2 from the germline V gene are LNHDA and SQIVND (reference sequence). The CDR3 DNA sequence: TGTGCCAGTAGTCTGCGTCTTGGCTACACCTTC. It translates to CASSLRLGYTF.

This chain joins TRBV4-3 and TRBJ2-4; D call uncertain. V was trimmed by 2 bases and J by 8 bases, leaving 10 bases between them. Germline-derived CDR1 and CDR2 are LGHNA and YSLEER. This CDR3 region has 13 residues. The CDR3 DNA follows: TGCGCCAGCAGCCAAAACAGACCAGACATTCAGTACTTC. Residues: CASSQNRPDIQYF.

This clone is a singleton in its sample. The chain recombines TRBV6-5 with TRBJ2-1; D is unclear. V lost 1 base and J 0 bases, leaving 7 bases between the germline ends. The CDR3 has 15 residues. Germline V gives CDR1 MNHEY, CDR2 SVGAGI. For the CDR3, the DNA is TGTGCCAGCAGTTACTTGAGGAACTCCTACAATGAGCAGTTCTTC. Its protein is CASSYLRNSYNEQFF.

J is TRBJ1-5 and V is TRBV10-3; a possible D gene is TRBD1 (5 bases). This CDR3 region has 15 residues. Trimming pared 3 bases from V and 2 bases from J, leaving 11 bases between. The germline CDR1 and CDR2 sequences are ENHRY and SYGVKD. The CDR3 nucleotides read TGTGCCATCAGTGACCGGGGGAGGGGCAATCAGCCCCAGCATTTT. Amino acid sequence: CAISDRGRGNQPQHF.

The rearrangement joins TRBV27 to TRBJ2-5; D is uncertain. CDR3 length: 16 residues. Trimming took 1 base from V and 2 from J, leaving 14 bases between them. Looked up from germline, CDR1 is MNHEY and CDR2 is SMNVEV (reference sequence). This chain's CDR3 is CASSLLREWLQETQYF. Here the CDR3 DNA reads TGTGCCAGCAGTTTATTAAGAGAATGGCTTCAAGAGACCCAGTACTTC.

The chain couples TRBV10-3 to TRBJ2-7; 7 positions agree with TRBD1. V was clipped by 5 bases and J by 6 bases; unmatched bases: 1. The CDR3 spans 11 residues. Germline V gene data show CDR1 as ENHRY and CDR2 as SYGVKD. CDR3 coding DNA: TGTGCCATCAGTAACAGGGGCGAGCAGTACTTC. The encoded protein is CAISNRGEQYF.

The rearrangement links TRBV6-6 to TRBJ1-2, with 8 nucleotides matching TRBD1. V lost 7 bases to trimming and J lost 1 base; unmatched junction nucleotides: 5. The CDR3 sequence is 14 residues long. The germline CDR1 and CDR2 sequences are MNHNY and SVGAGI (reference sequence). For the CDR3, the DNA is TGTGCCAGCAACACAGGGGGAGGTAACTATGGCTACACCTTC. It is translated as CASNTGGGNYGYTF.

This clone occurred once. The genes are TRBV6-5 and TRBJ1-4, with D possibly being TRBD1 (5 bases). This CDR3 is built from 13 residues. V lost 6 bases and J lost 8, with 13 bases in between. CDR1 MNHEY and CDR2 SVGAGI come from the germline V gene. The CDR3 here is CASSRREGEKLFF. The CDR3 DNA is TGTGCCAGCAGCCGACGTGAGGGGGAAAAACTGTTTTTT.

The V gene is TRBV4-1, the J gene TRBJ2-6, with D possibly matching TRBD1 (6 bases). This CDR3 is 17 amino acids long. The V gene lost 5 bases and the J gene lost 1 base, with 15 bases spanning the gap. Germline lookup yields CDR1 MGHRA and CDR2 YSYEKL. The CDR3 DNA sequence: TGCGCCAGCAGCTCCGGGGACGGGACATCTGGGGCCAACGTCCTGACTTTC. Protein: CASSSGDGTSGANVLTF.